This TCR beta chain was recovered during a study of synovial regulatory T cells in juvenile arthritis (dated by TCRdb to 2015 to 2017). In terms of the full investigation: Of the sequenced patients, a few were therapy-naive, one was treated with methotrexate plus infliximab, several were treated with methotrexate, and one lacked treatment information. The study compared the TCRbeta CDR3 repertoires of blood iaTreg cells, other blood Treg cells and synovial fluid Treg cells taken from matched patient samples. Effector T cell subsets from the study cohort were also sequenced for comparisons, but the Treg dataset by itself includes only blood Treg cells and synovial fluid Treg cells. The TCR repertoire comparisons covered Treg and Teff subsets from roughly twelve JIA patients with active disease.

Remarks on this clone: This clone's antigen is unknown.

TCR repertoires were obtained from approximately 11 juvenile idiopathic arthritis patients with active disease who had not reached inactive disease, of whom 3 were polyarticular and 8 were oligoarticular. The median age of the TCR-sequenced patients was about 12 years (range 2.4-22.9), and their median disease duration was around seven years (range 0.2-19.1). Samples for TCR repertoire analysis were collected at two centres in Italy. Peripheral blood mononuclear cells were separated on a Histopaque-1077 density gradient and then cryopreserved in around 90% FCS with roughly 10% DMSO. The germline V gene yields KGHSH for CDR1 and LQKENI for CDR2. The CDR3 contains 12 residues, cysteine and phenylalanine counted. No DNA has been recorded. The library came from the immunoSEQ multiplex PCR assay. Adaptive Biotechnologies carried out the TCRbeta CDR3 sequencing. Processing in the source paper ran as follows. Repertoire similarity used the Chao-modified Jaccard index and median clonotype overlap from 200 random subsamples at equal sample size. The similarity analyses were run on either productive nucleotide sequences or amino acid sequences translated in silico. To compare repertoires, the researchers applied hierarchical clustering with single linkage as well as t-SNE, based on Chao-modified Jaccard distances. Repertoire diversity was quantified with the Renyi index, after sample size normalisation, across a range of alpha values. Entries here come from immuneACCESS through TCRdb and include only in-frame sequences with V and J called. Some clones fail to appear in such tables; in the studies checked, an unresolved V gene covers under half of the shortfall, and the cause of the remainder is unknown. V, J and clone size are those of that table, while D and trimming were read from the DNA. The sample table records 7,500 to 10,000 clones. The ten largest clones represent about 0.93% of the sample.

Overall results and qualifications from the work: Blood iaTreg cells showed lower TCR diversity than other blood Treg cells, consistent with antigen-driven expansion. Across patients, iaTreg TCR repertoires were largely private and overlapped partially with synovial Teff repertoires and blood CPL repertoires. Synovial Treg cells shared more CDR3 sequences with iaTreg cells than with other blood Treg cells; Chao-Jaccard similarity confirmed closer relation.

The chain couples TRBV18 to TRBJ2-2; TCRdb indicates TRBD1, and absent DNA this call remains unverified. This TCR derives from a donor aged 2-30 years with juvenile idiopathic arthritis. The sequenced sample was Treg cells from blood. The cell subset or site label for this specimen denotes: remaining (HLA-DR-negative) circulating blood Treg cells. The CDR3 is CASSHRTGELFF.